These 15 T cell receptor beta chains were all obtained from the same sample, sequenced in a study of shared T cell receptors in the human thymus. TCRdb keeps only in-frame clones here, not all; method: immunoSEQ multiplex PCR. Here the sample spans over 450,000 clones, 70% to 80% being singletons. A further study also used this sample, focusing on human thymus T cells.

Input material: thymocytes. The receptor set was obtained from a boy in the first two years of life with a congenital heart defect.

The rearrangement joins TRBV20-1 to TRBJ2-1; D may be TRBD2 (6 bases). This CDR3 has 11 amino acids. Trimming cost V 7 bases and J 5 bases, with 9 bases left between them. CDR1 is DFQATT and CDR2 is SNEGSKA in the germline V gene (reference sequence). CDR3: CSGGLNNEQFF. CDR3 DNA sequence: TGCAGTGGGGGACTTAACAATGAGCAGTTCTTC.

CDR3 coding DNA: TGTGCCAGTAGGCGGACTAGCGGCTACTACAATGAGCAGTTCTTC. Its protein product is CASRRTSGYYNEQFF. The chain uses TRBV19 and TRBJ2-1; 10 nucleotides align to TRBD2. The V gene end was trimmed by 6 bases and the J gene end by 3 bases; junction bases not matched to a gene: 5. The germline V gene encodes CDR1 LNHDA and CDR2 SQIVND (reference sequence). This CDR3 region has 15 residues.

This chain links TRBV6-5 with TRBJ2-7, with 14 positions matching TRBD2. The CDR3 runs to 14 residues. V lost 10 bases and J lost 5; bases outside the gene matches: 7. Germline V gives CDR1 MNHEY, CDR2 SVGAGI. In nucleotides, the CDR3 is TGTGCCATCCGGACTAGCGGGAGGCCCCACGAGCAGTACTTC. It is translated as CAIRTSGRPHEQYF.

This clone was detected only a few times. This chain joins TRBV18 and TRBJ2-3; 10 bases are a match to TRBD2. CDR1 and CDR2 from the germline V gene are KGHSH and LQKENI. The V segment lost 6 bases and the J segment 4 bases; nucleotides outside the gene matches: 7. The CDR3 runs to 15 residues. CDR3 bases: TGTGCCAGCTCCCTAGCGGGAGACCCCGCAGATACGCAGTATTTT. This gives the protein CASSLAGDPADTQYF.

The gene calls are TRBV2 and TRBJ1-1; 7 bases line up with TRBD1. The junction had 14 bases not matched to a gene; V was cut back by 6 bases and J by 1 base. Germline V gene lookup returns CDR1 SNHLY and CDR2 FYNNEI. The CDR3 consists of 17 residues. CDR3 sequence reads: CASRGSRDRKKNTEAFF. For the CDR3, the DNA is TGTGCCAGCAGGGGGTCCCGGGACAGAAAAAAGAACACTGAAGCTTTCTTT.

The chain combines TRBV2 with TRBJ2-1, with 10 bases that match TRBD2. The germline V gene encodes CDR1 SNHLY and CDR2 FYNNEI. Trimming took 5 bases from V and 1 from J; bases not matched to a gene: 5. The CDR3 is made up of 16 amino acids. The CDR3 DNA follows: TGTGCCAGCAGTATGGCTAGCGGGAGATCCTACAATGAGCAGTTCTTC. As protein: CASSMASGRSYNEQFF.

This chain joins TRBV10-3 and TRBJ2-2; possible D gene TRBD2, 7 bases. CDR3 size: 17 residues. Trimming cost V 0 bases and J 5 bases, with 16 bases left between them. From germline, CDR1 is ENHRY and CDR2 SYGVKD. The CDR3 DNA sequence: TGTGCCATCAGTGAGTCGGCCGGGGGGCGTGGGACCGGGGAGCTGTTTTTT. It encodes CAISESAGGRGTGELFF.

The V and J genes are TRBV27 and TRBJ2-1; 10 bases fit TRBD2. CDR1 and CDR2 from the germline V gene are MNHEY and SMNVEV (reference sequence). This CDR3 comprises 16 residues. The trim removed 6 bases at V and 2 bases at J, leaving 7 bases unmatched. CDR3 region: CASRTSGREPYNEQFF. The DNA for the CDR3 is TGTGCCAGCAGGACAAGCGGGAGGGAACCCTACAATGAGCAGTTCTTC.

The V gene is TRBV11-2, the J gene TRBJ2-7; 10 bases line up with TRBD2. After removal of 1 base from V and 6 bases from J, the junction contained 12 bases not matched to a gene. CDR3 length equals 17 residues. Germline V gives CDR1 SGHAT, CDR2 FQNNGV. The CDR3 region is CASSLAPSLAGVGEQYF. The DNA for the CDR3 is TGTGCCAGCAGCTTAGCCCCCTCCCTAGCGGGAGTAGGCGAGCAGTACTTC.

This clone was counted only a few times. This rearrangement joins TRBV14 to TRBJ2-7; 10 positions agree with TRBD1. The germline gives CDR1 SGHDN, CDR2 FVKESK. The CDR3 totals 17 residues. V lost 0 bases and J lost 6; bases outside the gene matches: 11. CDR3 DNA: TGTGCCAGCAGCCAAGATATGATCTGGGACAGGGGTGCCGAGCAGTACTTC. This gives the protein CASSQDMIWDRGAEQYF.

The chain has TRBV7-8 and TRBJ2-7, with TRBD1 identical over 8 bases. Germline values: CDR1 SGHVS, CDR2 FQNEAQ. This CDR3 region has 12 residues. V lost 5 bases and J lost 7; bases outside the gene matches: 4. DNA for the CDR3: TGTGCCAGCAGCAGGACAGGGAGAGAGCAGTACTTC. Protein product: CASSRTGREQYF. Full variable domain (rest looked up from reference TRBV7-8 and TRBJ2-7): GAGVSQSPRYKVAKRGQDVALRCDPISGHVSLFWYQQALGQGPEFLTYFQNEAQLDKSGLPSDRFFAERPEGSVSTLKIQRTQQEDSAVYLCASSRTGREQYFGPGTRLTVT.

This clone was counted only a few times. The rearrangement links TRBV28 to TRBJ1-3; 10 bases fit TRBD1. Unmatched junction bases numbered 4, after V lost 2 bases and J lost 6 bases. From germline, CDR1 is MDHEN and CDR2 SYDVKM. CDR3 size: 15 residues. The CDR3: CASSLTTGGENTIYF. The CDR3 DNA follows: TGTGCCAGCAGTTTAACGACAGGGGGCGAAAACACCATATATTTT.

The rearrangement uses TRBV30 and TRBJ2-7; D perhaps matches TRBD2 (6 bases). Germline V gene sequence: CDR1 GTSNPN, CDR2 SVGIG (reference sequence). Trimming left V 3 bases short and J 2 bases short, with 20 bases between. The CDR3 runs to 16 residues. CDR3 in amino acids: CAWRGGGSSGPYEQYF. The CDR3 coding sequence is TGTGCCTGGAGGGGAGGAGGGAGTAGCGGACCCTACGAGCAGTACTTC.

The V and J genes are TRBV7-2 and TRBJ2-2; 12 bases are a match to TRBD2. Losses at the gene ends were 3 bases for V and 3 bases for J; bases not matched to a gene: 8. CDR1 and CDR2 from the germline V gene are SGHTA and FQGNSA. CDR3 size: 18 residues. CDR3 in DNA: TGTGCCAGCAGCTTTACAGCGACTAGCGGGAGCGACACCGGGGAGCTGTTTTTT. Its translation: CASSFTATSGSDTGELFF.

This clone appeared a few times. The chain carries TRBV5-1 and TRBJ2-7; 7 bases are a match to TRBD1. Germline assignment: CDR1 SGHRS and CDR2 YFSETQ. The CDR3 contains 15 residues. Trimming took 3 bases from V and 2 from J; bases not matched to a gene: 8. This chain's CDR3 is CASSSLTGPPYEQYF. The CDR3 nucleotides read TGCGCCAGCAGCTCCTTGACAGGGCCGCCCTACGAGCAGTACTTC.